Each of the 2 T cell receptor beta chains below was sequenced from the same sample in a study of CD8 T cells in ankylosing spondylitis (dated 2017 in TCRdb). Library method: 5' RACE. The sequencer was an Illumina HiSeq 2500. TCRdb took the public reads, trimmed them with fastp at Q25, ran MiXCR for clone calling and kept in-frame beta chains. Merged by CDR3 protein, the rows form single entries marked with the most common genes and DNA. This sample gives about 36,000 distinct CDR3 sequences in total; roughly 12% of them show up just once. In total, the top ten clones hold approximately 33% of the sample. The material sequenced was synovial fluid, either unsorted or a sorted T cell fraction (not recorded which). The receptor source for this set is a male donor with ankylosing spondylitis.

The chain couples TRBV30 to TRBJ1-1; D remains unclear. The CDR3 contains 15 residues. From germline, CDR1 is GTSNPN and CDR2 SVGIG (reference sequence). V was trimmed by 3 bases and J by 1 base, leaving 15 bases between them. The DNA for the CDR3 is TGTGCCTGGAGAGGACTCACCGGCGAGAACACTGAAGCTTTCTTT. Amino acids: CAWRGLTGENTEAFF.

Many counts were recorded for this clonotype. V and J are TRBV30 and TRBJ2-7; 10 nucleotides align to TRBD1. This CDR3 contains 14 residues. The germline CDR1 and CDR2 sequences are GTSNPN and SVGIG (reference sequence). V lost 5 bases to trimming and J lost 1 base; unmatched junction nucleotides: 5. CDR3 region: CAWEDRGISYEQYF. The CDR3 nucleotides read TGTGCCTGGGAGGACAGGGGGATATCCTACGAGCAGTACTTC.